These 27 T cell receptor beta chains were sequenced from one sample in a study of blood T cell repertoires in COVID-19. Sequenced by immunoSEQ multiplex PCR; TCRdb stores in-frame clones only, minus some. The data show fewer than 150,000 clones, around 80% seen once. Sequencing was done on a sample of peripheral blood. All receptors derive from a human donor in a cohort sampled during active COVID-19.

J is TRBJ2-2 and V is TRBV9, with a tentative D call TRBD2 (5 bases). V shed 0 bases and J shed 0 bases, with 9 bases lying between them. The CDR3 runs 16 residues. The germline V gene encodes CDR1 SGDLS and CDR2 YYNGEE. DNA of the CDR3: TGTGCCAGCAGCGTAGTGGGAGATTCGAACACCGGGGAGCTGTTTTTT. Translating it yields CASSVVGDSNTGELFF.

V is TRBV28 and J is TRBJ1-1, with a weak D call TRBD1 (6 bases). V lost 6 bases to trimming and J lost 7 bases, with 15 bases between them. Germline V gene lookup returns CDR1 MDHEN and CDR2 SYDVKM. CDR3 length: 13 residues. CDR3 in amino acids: CASRNPLDSEAFF. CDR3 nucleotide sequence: TGTGCCAGCAGAAATCCCCTGGACAGTGAAGCTTTCTTT.

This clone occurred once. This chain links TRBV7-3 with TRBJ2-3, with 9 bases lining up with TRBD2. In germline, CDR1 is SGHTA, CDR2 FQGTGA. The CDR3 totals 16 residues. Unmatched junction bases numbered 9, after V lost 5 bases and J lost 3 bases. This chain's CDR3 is CASSPWGGGATDTQYF. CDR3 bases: TGTGCCAGCAGCCCCTGGGGCGGGGGGGCGACAGATACGCAGTATTTT.

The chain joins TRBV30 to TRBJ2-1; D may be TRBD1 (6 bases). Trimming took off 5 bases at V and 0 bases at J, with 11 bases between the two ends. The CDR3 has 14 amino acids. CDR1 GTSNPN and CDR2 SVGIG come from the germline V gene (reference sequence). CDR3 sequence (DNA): TGTGCCTGGTTGAGGGGGAGCTCCTACAATGAGCAGTTCTTC. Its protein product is CAWLRGSSYNEQFF.

Here the CDR3 DNA reads TGTGCCAGCAGCCGAGGGGCTAGCGGGGCCACCGGGGAGCTGTTTTTT. Residues: CASSRGASGATGELFF. The V gene is TRBV9, the J gene TRBJ2-2; 9 nucleotides align to TRBD2. The germline V gene encodes CDR1 SGDLS and CDR2 YYNGEE. V lost 4 bases to trimming and J lost 4 bases; unmatched junction nucleotides: 8. The CDR3 totals 16 residues.

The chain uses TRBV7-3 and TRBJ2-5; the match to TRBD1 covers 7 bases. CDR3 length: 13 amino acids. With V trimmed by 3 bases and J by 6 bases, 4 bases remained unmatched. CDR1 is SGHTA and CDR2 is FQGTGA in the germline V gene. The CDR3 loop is CASSLTGRQTQYF. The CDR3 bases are TGTGCCAGCAGCTTGACAGGGAGACAGACCCAGTACTTC.

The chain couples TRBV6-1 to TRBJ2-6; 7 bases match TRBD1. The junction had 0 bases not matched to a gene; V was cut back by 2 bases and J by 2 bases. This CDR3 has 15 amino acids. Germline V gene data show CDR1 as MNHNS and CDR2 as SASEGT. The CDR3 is CASSERGPGANVLTF. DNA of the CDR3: TGTGCCAGCAGTGAAAGGGGGCCTGGGGCCAACGTCCTGACTTTC.

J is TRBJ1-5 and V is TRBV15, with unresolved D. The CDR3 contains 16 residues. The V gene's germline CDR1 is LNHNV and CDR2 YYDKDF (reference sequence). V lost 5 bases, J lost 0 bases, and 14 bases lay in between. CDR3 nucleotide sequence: TGTGCCACCAGCGATATAGAAGAGTATAGCAATCAGCCCCAGCATTTT. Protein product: CATSDIEEYSNQPQHF. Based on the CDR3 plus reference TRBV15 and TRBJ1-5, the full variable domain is DAMVIQNPRYQVTQFGKPVTLSCSQTLNHNVMYWYQQKSSQAPKLLFHYYDKDFNNEADTPDNFQSRRPNTSFCFLDIRSPGLGDTAMYLCATSDIEEYSNQPQHFGDGTRLSIL.

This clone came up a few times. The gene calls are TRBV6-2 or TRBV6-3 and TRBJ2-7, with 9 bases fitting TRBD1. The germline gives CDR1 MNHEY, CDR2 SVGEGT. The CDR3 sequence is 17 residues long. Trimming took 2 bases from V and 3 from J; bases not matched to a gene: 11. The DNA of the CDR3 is TGTGCCAGCAGTTACGCCATTCCGGGACAGGGCTTCTACGAGCAGTACTTC. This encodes CASSYAIPGQGFYEQYF.

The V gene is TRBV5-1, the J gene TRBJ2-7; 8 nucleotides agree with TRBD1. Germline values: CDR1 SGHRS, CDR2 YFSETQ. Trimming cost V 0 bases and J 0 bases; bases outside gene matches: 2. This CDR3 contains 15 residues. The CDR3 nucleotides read TGCGCCAGCAGCTTGGGACAGGGGTTCTCCTACGAGCAGTACTTC. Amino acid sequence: CASSLGQGFSYEQYF.

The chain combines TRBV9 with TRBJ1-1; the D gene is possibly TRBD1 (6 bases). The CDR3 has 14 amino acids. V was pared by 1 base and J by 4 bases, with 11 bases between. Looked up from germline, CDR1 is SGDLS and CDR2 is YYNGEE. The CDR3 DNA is TGTGCCAGCAGCGTAAACTACAGGGCCACTGAAGCTTTCTTT. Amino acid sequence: CASSVNYRATEAFF.

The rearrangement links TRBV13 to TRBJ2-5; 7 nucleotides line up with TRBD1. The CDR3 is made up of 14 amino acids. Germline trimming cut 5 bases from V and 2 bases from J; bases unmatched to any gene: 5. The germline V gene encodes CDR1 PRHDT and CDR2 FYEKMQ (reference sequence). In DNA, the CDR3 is TGTGCCAGCAGCAGCCGGGACAGACAAGAGACCCAGTACTTC. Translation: CASSSRDRQETQYF.

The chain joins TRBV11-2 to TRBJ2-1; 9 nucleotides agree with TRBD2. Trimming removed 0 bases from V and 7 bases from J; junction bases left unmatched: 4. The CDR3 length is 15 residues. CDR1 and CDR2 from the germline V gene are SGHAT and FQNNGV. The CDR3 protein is CASSLELAGLNEQFF. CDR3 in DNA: TGTGCCAGCAGCTTAGAACTAGCGGGTTTGAATGAGCAGTTCTTC. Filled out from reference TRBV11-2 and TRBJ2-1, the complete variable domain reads EAGVAQSPRYKIIEKRQSVAFWCNPISGHATLYWYQQILGQGPKLLIQFQNNGVVDDSQLPKDRFSAERLKGVDSTLKIQPAKLEDSAVYLCASSLELAGLNEQFFGPGTRLTVL.

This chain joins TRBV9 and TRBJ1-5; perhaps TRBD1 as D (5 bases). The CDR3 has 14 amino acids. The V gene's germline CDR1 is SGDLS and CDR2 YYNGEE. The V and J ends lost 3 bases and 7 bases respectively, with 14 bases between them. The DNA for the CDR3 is TGTGCCAGCAGCGCAACAGGTTCAGACCAGCCCCAGCATTTT. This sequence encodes CASSATGSDQPQHF.

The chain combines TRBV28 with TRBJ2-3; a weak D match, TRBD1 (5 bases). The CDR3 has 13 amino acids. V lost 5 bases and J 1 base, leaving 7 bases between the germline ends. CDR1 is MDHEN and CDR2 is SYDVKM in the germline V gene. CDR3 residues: CASSQGRTDTQYF. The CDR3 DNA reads TGTGCCAGCAGTCAGGGCCGCACAGATACGCAGTATTTT.

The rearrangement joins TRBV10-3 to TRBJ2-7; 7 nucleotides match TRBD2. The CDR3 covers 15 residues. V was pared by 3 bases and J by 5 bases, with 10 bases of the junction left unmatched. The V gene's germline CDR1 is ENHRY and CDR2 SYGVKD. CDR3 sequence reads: CAISDPGGSTNEQYF. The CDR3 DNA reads TGTGCCATCAGTGACCCGGGGGGTTCTACCAACGAGCAGTACTTC.

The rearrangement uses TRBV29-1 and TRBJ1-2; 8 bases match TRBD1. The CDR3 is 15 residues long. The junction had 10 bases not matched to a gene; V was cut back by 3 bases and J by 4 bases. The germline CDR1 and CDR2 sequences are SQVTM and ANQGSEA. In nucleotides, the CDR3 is TGCAGCGTTGACCGAACTGACAGGGGAGGCTATGGCTACACCTTC. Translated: CSVDRTDRGGYGYTF.

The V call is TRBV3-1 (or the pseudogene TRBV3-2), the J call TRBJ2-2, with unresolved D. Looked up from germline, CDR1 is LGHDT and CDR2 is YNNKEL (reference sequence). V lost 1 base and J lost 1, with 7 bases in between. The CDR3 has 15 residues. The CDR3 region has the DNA TGTGCCAGCAGCCAAGGATCAGGGAACACCGGGGAGCTGTTTTTT. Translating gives CASSQGSGNTGELFF.

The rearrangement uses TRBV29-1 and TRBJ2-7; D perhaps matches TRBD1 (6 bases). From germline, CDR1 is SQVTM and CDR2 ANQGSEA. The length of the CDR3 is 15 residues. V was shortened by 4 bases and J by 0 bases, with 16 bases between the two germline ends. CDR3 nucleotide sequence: TGCAGCGTTGTTGGGGGCCAGGGGAGCTCCTACGAGCAGTACTTC. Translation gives CSVVGGQGSSYEQYF.

CDR3: CASSTDRGAGYTF. The CDR3 nucleotides are TGTGCCAGCAGCACGGACAGGGGAGCTGGCTACACCTTC. The chain couples TRBV5-4 to TRBJ1-2; 9 nucleotides align to TRBD1. The CDR3 contains 13 residues. Per the germline V gene, CDR1 is SGHNT and CDR2 is YYREEE (reference sequence). Germline trimming cut 4 bases from V and 7 bases from J; bases unmatched to any gene: 5. The complete variable domain, with remaining parts taken from reference TRBV5-4 and TRBJ1-2, reads ETGVTQSPTHLIKTRGQQVTLRCSSQSGHNTVSWYQQALGQGPQFIFQYYREEENGRGNFPPRFSGLQFPNYSSELNVNALELDDSALYLCASSTDRGAGYTFGSGTRLTVV.

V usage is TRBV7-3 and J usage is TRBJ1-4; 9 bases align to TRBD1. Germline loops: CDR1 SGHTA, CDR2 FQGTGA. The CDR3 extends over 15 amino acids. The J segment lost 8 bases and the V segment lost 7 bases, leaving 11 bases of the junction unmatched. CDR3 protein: CASTPQTGGVEKLFF. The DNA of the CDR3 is TGTGCCAGCACCCCGCAGACAGGGGGGGTAGAAAAACTGTTTTTT.

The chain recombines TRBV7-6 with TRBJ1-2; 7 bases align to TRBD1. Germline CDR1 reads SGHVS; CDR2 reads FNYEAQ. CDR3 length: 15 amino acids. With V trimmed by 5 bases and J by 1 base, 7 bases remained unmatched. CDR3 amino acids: CASSTRQGFNYGYTF. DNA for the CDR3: TGTGCCAGCAGCACCCGACAGGGCTTTAACTATGGCTACACCTTC.

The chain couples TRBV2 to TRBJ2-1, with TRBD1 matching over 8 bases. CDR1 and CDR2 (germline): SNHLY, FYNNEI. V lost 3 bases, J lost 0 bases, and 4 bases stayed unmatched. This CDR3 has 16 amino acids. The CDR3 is CASSEGTGGSYNEQFF. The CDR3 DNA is TGTGCCAGCAGTGAGGGAACAGGGGGCTCCTACAATGAGCAGTTCTTC.

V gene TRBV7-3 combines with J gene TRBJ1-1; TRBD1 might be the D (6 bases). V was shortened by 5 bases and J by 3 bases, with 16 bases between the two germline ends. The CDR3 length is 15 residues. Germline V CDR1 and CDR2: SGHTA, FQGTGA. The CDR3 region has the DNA TGTGCCAGCAGCCCGCAATCAGGGGCTTACACTGAAGCTTTCTTT. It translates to CASSPQSGAYTEAFF.

CDR3 bases: TGTGCCAGTAGCCATGGGACAGCTAATGGCTACACCTTC. Protein: CASSHGTANGYTF. V and J are TRBV19 and TRBJ1-2, with 7 bases aligning to TRBD1. This CDR3 contains 13 residues. V lost 6 bases, J lost 6 bases, and 7 bases stayed unmatched. CDR1 LNHDA and CDR2 SQIVND come from the germline V gene (reference sequence).

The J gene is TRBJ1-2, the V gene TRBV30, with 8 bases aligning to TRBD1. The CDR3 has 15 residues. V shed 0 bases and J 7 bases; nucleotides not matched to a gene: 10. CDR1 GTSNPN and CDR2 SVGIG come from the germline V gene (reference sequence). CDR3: CAWSVDAGGYGGYTF. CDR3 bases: TGTGCCTGGAGTGTAGATGCAGGGGGCTACGGTGGCTACACCTTC.

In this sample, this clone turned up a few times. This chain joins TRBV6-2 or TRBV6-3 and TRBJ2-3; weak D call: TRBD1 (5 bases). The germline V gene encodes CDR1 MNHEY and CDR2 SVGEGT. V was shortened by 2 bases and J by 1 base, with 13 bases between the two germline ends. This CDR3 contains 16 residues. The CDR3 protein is CASSYRGVGRTDTQYF. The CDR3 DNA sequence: TGTGCCAGCAGTTACAGGGGTGTGGGGCGCACAGATACGCAGTATTTT.